This T cell receptor (beta chain) appears in the sequencing data of a study of OX40 agonist ivuxolimab in advanced cancers. The protocol was immunoSEQ multiplex PCR, while the TCRdb copy is restricted to in-frame clones and leaves out a portion. Of some 86,000 clones in the sample, roughly 94% were seen once. The ends were cut back, 6 bases at V and 10 bases at J, with 16 bases in the middle. From germline, CDR1 is MDHEN and CDR2 SYDVKM. The CDR3 sequence is 13 residues long. The TCR was taken from an adult with an advanced solid tumor such as melanoma, head and neck, liver or kidney cancer. Sequences were derived from CD4+ or CD8+ T cells sorted from blood, sampled in a trial of the OX40 agonist ivuxolimab. The V and J genes are TRBV28 and TRBJ2-1; D is uncertain. The CDR3: CASRPPESREQFF. The CDR3 coding sequence is TGTGCCAGCAGACCCCCGGAGTCAAGAGAGCAGTTCTTC.